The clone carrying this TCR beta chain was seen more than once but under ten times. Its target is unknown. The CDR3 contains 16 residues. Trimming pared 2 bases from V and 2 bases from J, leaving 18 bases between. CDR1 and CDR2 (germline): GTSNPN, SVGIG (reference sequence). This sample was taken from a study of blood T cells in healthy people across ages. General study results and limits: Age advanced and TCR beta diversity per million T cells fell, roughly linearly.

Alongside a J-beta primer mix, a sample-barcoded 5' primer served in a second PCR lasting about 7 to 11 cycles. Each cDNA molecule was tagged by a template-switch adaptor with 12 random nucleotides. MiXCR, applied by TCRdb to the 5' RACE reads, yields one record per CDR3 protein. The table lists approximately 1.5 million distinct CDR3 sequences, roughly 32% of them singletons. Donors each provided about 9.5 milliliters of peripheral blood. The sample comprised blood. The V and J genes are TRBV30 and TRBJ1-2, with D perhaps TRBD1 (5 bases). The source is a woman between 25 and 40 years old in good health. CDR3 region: CAWSPKGRGVNYGYTF. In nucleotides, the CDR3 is TGTGCCTGGAGTCCAAAAGGGCGGGGGGTCAACTATGGCTACACCTTC.